This entry lists 28 T cell receptor beta chains sequenced from one sample in a study of blood T cells in healthy people across ages. A J-beta primer mix and a sample-barcoded 5' primer were used in a second PCR of roughly 7 to 12 cycles. TCRdb re-derived calls from the 5' RACE reads in MiXCR, one entry per CDR3 protein. Of about 1.5 million distinct CDR3 sequences listed, approximately 40% are singletons. The sample comprised blood. These receptors all stem from a woman younger than 30 in good health.

This clonotype was detected only a few times. CDR3 region: CASSYSGGWGYEQYF. The DNA for the CDR3 is TGTGCCAGCAGTTACTCGGGGGGCTGGGGCTACGAGCAGTACTTC. The V gene is TRBV6-5, the J gene TRBJ2-7; D tentatively reads TRBD1 or TRBD2 (6 bases each). With 0 bases removed from V and 3 bases from J, the gap between germline ends came to 12 bases. Germline-derived CDR1 and CDR2 are MNHEY and SVGAGI. The CDR3 covers 15 residues.

The V call is TRBV20-1, the J call TRBJ2-3; tentatively, D is TRBD1 (5 bases). Germline V gene lookup returns CDR1 DFQATT and CDR2 SNEGSKA (reference sequence). V lost 6 bases to trimming and J lost 0 bases, with 13 bases between them. The CDR3 totals 14 residues. The CDR3 sequence: CSARNRMSTDTQYF. CDR3 coding DNA: TGCAGTGCGAGAAACAGGATGAGCACAGATACGCAGTATTTT.

This clonotype was seen only a few times. The junction differs from germline at one of its ends, possibly a read error. In DNA form, the CDR3 reads TGCAGTGCTAGAGAGGTCTCTAATTCGCCCCTCCACTTT. Amino acid sequence: CSAREVSNSPLHF. The rearrangement uses TRBV20-1 and TRBJ1-6, with D uncertain. CDR3 length: 13 residues. Germline lookup yields CDR1 DFQATT and CDR2 SNEGSKA (reference sequence).

The chain has TRBV11-2 and TRBJ2-1; tentatively, D is TRBD1 (6 bases). This CDR3 contains 15 residues. Germline CDR1 and CDR2: SGHAT and FQNNGV. Trimming took off 5 bases at V and 3 bases at J, with 14 bases between the two ends. The CDR3 here is CASSHSGVYYNEQFF. The CDR3 DNA is TGTGCCAGCAGCCATTCAGGGGTTTACTACAATGAGCAGTTCTTC.

V usage is TRBV27 and J usage is TRBJ1-1; 11 positions match TRBD1. The CDR3 sequence is 14 residues long. Germline V lookup: CDR1 MNHEY, CDR2 SMNVEV (reference sequence). The J segment lost 10 bases and the V segment lost 8 bases, leaving 12 bases of the junction unmatched. The CDR3: CASWRTGGGAGAFF. In DNA, the CDR3 is TGTGCCAGCTGGAGGACAGGGGGCGGAGCTGGAGCTTTCTTT.

This clonotype appeared a few times. J is TRBJ1-1 and V is TRBV6-1; D is possibly TRBD1 (5 bases). V dropped 1 base and J dropped 10 bases, with 16 bases sitting between them. There are 14 residues in the CDR3. Germline V gene data show CDR1 as MNHNS and CDR2 as SASEGT. CDR3: CASSEDPGQSRAFF. CDR3 coding DNA: TGTGCCAGCAGTGAAGATCCCGGACAATCCCGAGCTTTCTTT.

The chain employs TRBV6-4 and TRBJ1-2; D gene uncertain. The CDR3 runs to 14 residues. Germline V gene sequence: CDR1 MRHNA, CDR2 SNTAGT. The V gene lost 4 bases and the J gene lost 2 bases, with 11 bases spanning the gap. The CDR3 is CASSGPLENYGYTF. DNA of the CDR3: TGTGCCAGCAGTGGCCCTCTTGAGAACTATGGCTACACCTTC.

The gene calls are TRBV7-7 and TRBJ2-5; D is unresolved. This CDR3 spans 16 amino acids. Per the germline V gene, CDR1 is SSHAT and CDR2 is FNYEAQ (reference sequence). V was shortened by 5 bases and J by 2 bases, with 18 bases between the two germline ends. The DNA for the CDR3 is TGTGCCAGCAGCCTAGGGTCCAGACCACTTCAAGAGACCCAGTACTTC. Protein: CASSLGSRPLQETQYF.

The V call is TRBV7-2, the J call TRBJ2-4; 7 nucleotides align to TRBD1. This CDR3 spans 13 amino acids. CDR1 and CDR2 (germline): SGHTA, FQGNSA. Trimming at V came to 6 bases and at J to 7 bases, leaving 6 bases not matched to a gene. The CDR3 DNA follows: TGTGCCAGCAGTGAGCAGGGGGTGAACATTCAGTACTTC. Protein sequence: CASSEQGVNIQYF.

With respect to this clonotype: The junction departs from germline at one end; a sequencing error may be responsible. The chain couples TRBV4-2 to TRBJ2-1; D gene unclear. Germline assignment: CDR1 LGHNA and CDR2 YNFKEQ. This CDR3 region has 17 residues. CDR3 region: CACSPSGVQVSLYEQFF. CDR3 sequence (DNA): TGTGCCTGCAGCCCGTCCGGAGTCCAGGTTTCTCTCTATGAGCAGTTCTTC.

This chain links TRBV4-1 with TRBJ2-7, with unresolved D. The V end lost 2 bases, the J end lost 4 bases, and 9 bases lay between the germline ends. Germline-derived CDR1 and CDR2 are MGHRA and YSYEKL. The CDR3 covers 13 residues. CDR3 in DNA: TGCGCCAGCAGCCAAAGGGAAGGGTACGAGCAGTACTTC. Amino acids: CASSQREGYEQYF.

This rearrangement joins TRBV6-1 to TRBJ1-6, with D possibly matching TRBD1 (5 bases). The germline V gene encodes CDR1 MNHNS and CDR2 SASEGT. The ends were cut back, 9 bases at V and 7 bases at J, with 13 bases in the middle. The CDR3 covers 13 residues. CDR3 protein: CASKTDTNSPLHF. CDR3 bases: TGTGCCAGTAAGACAGACACCAATTCACCCCTCCACTTT.

V usage is TRBV7-8 and J usage is TRBJ2-1, with 10 bases aligning to TRBD2. The CDR3 runs to 18 residues. Germline CDR1 is SGHVS and CDR2 is FQNEAQ. Germline trimming cut 0 bases from V and 6 bases from J; bases unmatched to any gene: 11. CDR3 in amino acids: CASSLALAGGPLGNEQFF. In DNA, the CDR3 is TGTGCCAGCAGCTTAGCCTTAGCGGGAGGCCCCCTCGGCAATGAGCAGTTCTTC.

The sample holds a few counts of this clonotype. V and J are TRBV13 and TRBJ2-7; 14 nucleotides agree with TRBD2. Germline loops: CDR1 PRHDT, CDR2 FYEKMQ (reference sequence). J gave up 0 bases and V 3 bases, and 1 base lay outside the gene matches. This CDR3 is built from 16 residues. The CDR3 DNA follows: TGTGCCAGCAGCTTTGGACTAGCGGGGGGCTCCTACGAGCAGTACTTC. Residues: CASSFGLAGGSYEQYF.

This CDR3 reads CASSSSGLSGNTIYF. In DNA form, the CDR3 reads TGCGCCAGCAGCTCCTCAGGTTTATCTGGAAACACCATATATTTT. V usage is TRBV5-1 and J usage is TRBJ1-3; the D is unclear. The CDR3 loop spans 15 amino acids. Per germline, CDR1 SGHRS and CDR2 YFSETQ. V lost 3 bases and J 1 base, leaving 11 bases between the germline ends.

The chain has TRBV5-1 and TRBJ2-1; tentatively, D is TRBD1 or TRBD2 (5 bases each). Trimming pared 0 bases from V and 12 bases from J, leaving 16 bases between. CDR3 length: 14 amino acids. Germline CDR1 is SGHRS and CDR2 is YFSETQ. The CDR3 sequence: CASSLATGTAWQFF. Here the CDR3 DNA reads TGCGCCAGCAGCTTGGCTACGGGGACGGCGTGGCAGTTCTTC.

The chain is built from TRBV2 and TRBJ1-2; unclear D gene. The V and J ends lost 9 bases and 2 bases respectively, with 16 bases between them. The germline V gene has CDR1 SNHLY and CDR2 FYNNEI. The CDR3 contains 14 residues. This CDR3 reads CARKYREGNYGYTF. DNA of the CDR3: TGTGCCAGGAAGTATCGGGAAGGCAACTATGGCTACACCTTC. Combining the CDR3 with reference TRBV2 and TRBJ1-2 gives the whole variable domain EPEVTQTPSHQVTQMGQEVILRCVPISNHLYFYWYRQILGQKVEFLVSFYNNEISEKSEIFDDQFSVERPDGSNFTLKIRSTKLEDSAMYFCARKYREGNYGYTFGSGTRLTVV.

This rearrangement joins TRBV5-5 to TRBJ2-5, with a weak D call TRBD1 (6 bases). V lost 4 bases and J lost 3, with 13 bases in between. The germline gives CDR1 SGHKS, CDR2 YYEKEE (reference sequence). The CDR3 is made up of 14 amino acids. The CDR3 DNA sequence: TGTGCCAGCAGCCTCCGGACAGCGAAAGAGACCCAGTACTTC. This encodes CASSLRTAKETQYF.

The chain couples TRBV6-5 to TRBJ2-5; either TRBD1 or TRBD2 may supply D (5 bases each). The CDR3 is 13 residues long. Germline CDR1 MNHEY, CDR2 SVGAGI. The V end was cut by 6 bases, the J end by 2 bases, with 10 bases between. The DNA for the CDR3 is TGTGCCAGCAGGAGGGGTTTTCAAGAGACCCAGTACTTC. This sequence encodes CASRRGFQETQYF.

This sequence joins TRBV6-1 and TRBJ1-2, with D maybe TRBD1 (5 bases). V shed 11 bases and J shed 8 bases, with 27 bases lying between them. CDR1 is MNHNS, CDR2 SASEGT, per germline. The CDR3 totals 15 residues. The CDR3 region is CASTAGVQGADGYTF. The DNA of the CDR3 is TGTGCCTCGACAGCGGGGGTGCAGGGCGCTGACGGCTACACCTTC.

The V call is TRBV10-1, the J call TRBJ2-7, with 13 positions matching TRBD2. The length of the CDR3 is 17 residues. V shed 6 bases and J 7 bases; nucleotides not matched to a gene: 15. Germline CDR1 reads WNHNN; CDR2 reads SYGVQD (reference sequence). CDR3 amino acids: CASSGTSGIAQGNEQYF. The CDR3 DNA reads as TGCGCCAGCAGCGGGACTAGCGGGATTGCCCAGGGGAATGAGCAGTACTTC.

This clonotype was detected a few times. This CDR3 reads CASSLDRGIAYNSPLHF. CDR3 DNA: TGTGCCAGCAGCTTGGACAGGGGGATCGCCTATAATTCACCCCTCCACTTT. The J gene is TRBJ1-6, the V gene TRBV7-9, with 10 bases lining up with TRBD1. The CDR3 spans 17 residues. Trimming cost V 3 bases and J 2 bases; bases outside gene matches: 4. Germline CDR1 SEHNR, CDR2 FQNEAQ (reference sequence). The full variable domain, completed using reference TRBV7-9 and TRBJ1-6, is DTGVSQNPRHKITKRGQNVTFRCDPISEHNRLYWYRQTLGQGPEFLTYFQNEAQLEKSRLLSDRFSAERPKGSFSTLEIQRTEQGDSAMYLCASSLDRGIAYNSPLHFGNGTRLTVT.

The CDR3 sequence: CASSNQTSGPTGTKNIQYF. In nucleotides, the CDR3 is TGTGCCAGCAGCAACCAGACTAGCGGGCCAACTGGGACCAAAAACATTCAGTACTTC. The rearrangement joins TRBV6-1 to TRBJ2-4, with 10 bases aligning to TRBD2. Germline CDR1 MNHNS, CDR2 SASEGT. This CDR3 is 19 amino acids long. The junction had 16 bases not matched to a gene; V was cut back by 6 bases and J by 2 bases.

Only a few counts were recorded for this clonotype. The genes are TRBV7-9 and TRBJ2-1; D uncertain. V lost 7 bases and J lost 5, with 15 bases in between. Germline lookup yields CDR1 SEHNR and CDR2 FQNEAQ (reference sequence). The CDR3 extends over 14 amino acids. CDR3 sequence: CASTQSSADNEQFF. For the CDR3, the DNA is TGTGCCAGCACCCAGTCGAGCGCCGACAATGAGCAGTTCTTC.

Regarding this clonotype: Relative to the germline gene, one junction end is altered; a read error may explain this. V is TRBV7-7 and J is TRBJ2-7; 8 positions match TRBD1. The better agreement between TRBJ2-4 and the DNA end casts doubt on the J call. Germline lookup yields CDR1 SSHAT and CDR2 FNYEAQ (reference sequence). This CDR3 spans 16 amino acids. CDR3 residues: CASSLGLQGGPDIQYF. CDR3 nucleotide sequence: TGTGCTAGCAGCTTAGGGTTACAGGGGGGCCCGGACATTCAGTACTTC.

This clonotype was observed a single time. The rearrangement links TRBV6-1 to TRBJ1-1, with 9 nucleotides matching TRBD1. There are 14 residues in the CDR3. Looked up from germline, CDR1 is MNHNS and CDR2 is SASEGT. The V segment lost 2 bases and the J segment 10 bases; nucleotides outside the gene matches: 8. The CDR3 loop reads CASSETGTGKGAFF. CDR3 in DNA: TGTGCCAGCAGTGAAACCGGGACAGGGAAAGGAGCTTTCTTT.

This clonotype turned up a few times. This chain uses TRBV7-2 with TRBJ2-5, with 11 bases identical to TRBD2. The CDR3 sequence is 16 residues long. The germline V gene has CDR1 SGHTA and CDR2 FQGNSA. Trimming cost V 1 base and J 2 bases; bases outside gene matches: 3. The CDR3 region is CASSLDLAGGQETQYF. The DNA of the CDR3 is TGTGCCAGCAGCTTAGATTTAGCGGGAGGGCAAGAGACCCAGTACTTC.

The chain joins TRBV11-2 to TRBJ2-7; 10 bases align to TRBD2. The CDR3 spans 17 residues. Trimming at V came to 2 bases and at J to 4 bases, leaving 11 bases not matched to a gene. In germline, CDR1 is SGHAT, CDR2 FQNNGV. The CDR3 nucleotides are TGTGCCAGCAGCTTAAGGCTAGCGGGGGCCGCACCTTACGAGCAGTACTTC. Encoded protein: CASSLRLAGAAPYEQYF.